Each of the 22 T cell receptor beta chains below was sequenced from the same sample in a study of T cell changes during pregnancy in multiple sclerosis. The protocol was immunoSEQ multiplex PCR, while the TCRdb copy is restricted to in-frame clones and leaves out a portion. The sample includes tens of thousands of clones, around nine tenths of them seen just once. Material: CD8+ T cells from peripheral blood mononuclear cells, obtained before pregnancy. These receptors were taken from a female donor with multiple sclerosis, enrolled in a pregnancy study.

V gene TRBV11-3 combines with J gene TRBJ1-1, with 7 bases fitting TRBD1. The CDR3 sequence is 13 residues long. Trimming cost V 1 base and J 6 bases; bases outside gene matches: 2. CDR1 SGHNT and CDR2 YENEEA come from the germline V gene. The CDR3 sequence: CASSLGQGSEAFF. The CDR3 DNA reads TGTGCCAGCAGCTTAGGACAGGGTTCTGAAGCTTTCTTT.

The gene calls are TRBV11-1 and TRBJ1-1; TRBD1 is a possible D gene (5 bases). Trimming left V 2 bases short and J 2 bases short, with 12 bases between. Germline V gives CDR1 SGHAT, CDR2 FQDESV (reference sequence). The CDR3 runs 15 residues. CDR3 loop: CASSLWGGGNTEAFF. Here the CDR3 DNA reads TGTGCCAGCAGCTTATGGGGCGGTGGAAACACTGAAGCTTTCTTT.

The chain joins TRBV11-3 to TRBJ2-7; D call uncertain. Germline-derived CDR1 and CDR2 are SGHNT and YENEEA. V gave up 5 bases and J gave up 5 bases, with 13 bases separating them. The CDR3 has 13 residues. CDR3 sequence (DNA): TGTGCCAGCAGCCTGAGGAGAAACGACGAGCAGTACTTC. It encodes CASSLRRNDEQYF.

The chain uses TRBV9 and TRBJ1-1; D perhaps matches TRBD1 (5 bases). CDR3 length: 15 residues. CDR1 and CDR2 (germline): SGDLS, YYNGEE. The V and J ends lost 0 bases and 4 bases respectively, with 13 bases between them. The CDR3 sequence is CASSVGGTGGTEAFF. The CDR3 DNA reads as TGTGCCAGCAGCGTAGGCGGGACTGGGGGCACTGAAGCTTTCTTT.

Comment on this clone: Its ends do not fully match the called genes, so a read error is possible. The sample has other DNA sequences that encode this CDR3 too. The chain's CDR3 is CASSLQGRPYEQYF. CDR3 coding DNA: TGCGCCAGCAGCTTGCAGGGCAGACCCTATGAGCAGTACTTC. This chain joins TRBV5-1 and TRBJ2-7; perhaps TRBD1 as D (5 bases). The CDR3 is 14 amino acids. CDR1 is SGHRS and CDR2 is YFSETQ in the germline V gene. Full variable domain (outside the CDR3, taken from reference TRBV5-1 and TRBJ2-7): KAGVTQTPRYLIKTRGQQVTLSCSPISGHRSVSWYQQTPGQGLQFLFEYFSETQRNKGNFPGRFSGRQFSNSRSEMNVSTLELGDSALYLCASSLQGRPYEQYFGPGTRLTVT.

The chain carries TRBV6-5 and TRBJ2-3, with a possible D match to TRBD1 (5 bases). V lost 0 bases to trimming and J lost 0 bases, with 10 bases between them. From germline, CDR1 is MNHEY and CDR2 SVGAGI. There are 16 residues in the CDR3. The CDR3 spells CASSYSPDSSTDTQYF. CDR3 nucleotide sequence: TGTGCCAGCAGTTACTCCCCCGACAGTAGCACAGATACGCAGTATTTT.

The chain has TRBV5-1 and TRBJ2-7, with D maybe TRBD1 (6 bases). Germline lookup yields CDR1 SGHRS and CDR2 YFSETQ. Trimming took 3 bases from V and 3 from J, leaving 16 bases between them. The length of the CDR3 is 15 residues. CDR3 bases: TGCGCCAGCAGCTCCATTACAGGGTCAATCTACGAGCAGTACTTC. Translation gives CASSSITGSIYEQYF.

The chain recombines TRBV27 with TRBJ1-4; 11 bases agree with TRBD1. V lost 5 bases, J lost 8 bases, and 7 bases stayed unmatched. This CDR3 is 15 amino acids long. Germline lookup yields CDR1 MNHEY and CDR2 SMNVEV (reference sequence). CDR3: CASSPGQGALEKLFF. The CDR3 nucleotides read TGTGCCAGCAGTCCCGGACAGGGGGCATTGGAAAAACTGTTTTTT.

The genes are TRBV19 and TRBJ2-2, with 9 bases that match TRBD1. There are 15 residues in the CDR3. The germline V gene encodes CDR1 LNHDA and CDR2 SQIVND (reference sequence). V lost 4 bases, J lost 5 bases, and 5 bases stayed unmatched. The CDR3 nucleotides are TGTGCCAGTAGTAAGGGACAGGGAAGGACCGGGGAGCTGTTTTTT. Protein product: CASSKGQGRTGELFF.

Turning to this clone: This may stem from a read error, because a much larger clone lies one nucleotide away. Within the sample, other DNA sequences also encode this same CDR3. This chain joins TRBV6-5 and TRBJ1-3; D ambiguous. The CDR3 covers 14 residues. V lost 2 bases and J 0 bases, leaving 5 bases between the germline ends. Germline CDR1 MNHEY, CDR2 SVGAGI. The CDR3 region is CASSYELSGNTIYF. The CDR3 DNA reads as TGTGCCAGCAGTTACGAGCTCTCTGGAAACACCATATATTTT.

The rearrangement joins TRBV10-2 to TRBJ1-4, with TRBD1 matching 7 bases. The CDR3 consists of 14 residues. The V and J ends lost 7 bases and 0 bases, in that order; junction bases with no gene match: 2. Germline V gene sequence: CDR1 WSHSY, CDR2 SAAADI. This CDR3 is CASNQGATNEKLFF. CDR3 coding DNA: TGCGCCAGCAACCAGGGGGCAACTAATGAAAAACTGTTTTTT.

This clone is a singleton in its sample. The CDR3 DNA reads as TGTGCCAGCAGCTTCGTTAGCGGGGGGTTCGGGGAGACCCAGTACTTC. Its protein is CASSFVSGGFGETQYF. The V and J genes are TRBV11-2 and TRBJ2-5; 10 bases match TRBD2. The trim removed 3 bases at V and 5 bases at J, leaving 9 bases unmatched. This CDR3 region has 16 residues. Germline loops: CDR1 SGHAT, CDR2 FQNNGV.

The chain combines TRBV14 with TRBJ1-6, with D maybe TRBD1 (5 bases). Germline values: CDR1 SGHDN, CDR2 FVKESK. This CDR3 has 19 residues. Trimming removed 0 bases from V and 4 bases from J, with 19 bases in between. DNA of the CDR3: TGTGCCAGCAGCCAAGATGTCGGGAGGGACTGGGGATATAATTCACCCCTCCACTTT. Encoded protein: CASSQDVGRDWGYNSPLHF. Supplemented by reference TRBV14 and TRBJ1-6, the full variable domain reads EAGVTQFPSHSVIEKGQTVTLRCDPISGHDNLYWYRRVMGKEIKFLLHFVKESKQDESGMPNNRFLAERTGGTYSTLKVQPAELEDSGVYFCASSQDVGRDWGYNSPLHFGNGTRLTVT.

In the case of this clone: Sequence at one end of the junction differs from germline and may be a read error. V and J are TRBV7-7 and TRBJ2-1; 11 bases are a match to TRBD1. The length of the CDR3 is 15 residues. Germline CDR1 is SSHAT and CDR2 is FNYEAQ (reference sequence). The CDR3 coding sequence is TGTGCTAGCAGCTTAGGGACAGGGGGTACGGTTGAGCAGTTCTTC. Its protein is CASSLGTGGTVEQFF.

CDR3 nucleotide sequence: TGTGCCAGTACCCCCGGACAGGGACCTGCTAACTATGGCTACACCTTC. Translation: CASTPGQGPANYGYTF. The genes are TRBV19 and TRBJ1-2; TRBD1 matches at 8 bases. Germline CDR1 LNHDA, CDR2 SQIVND (reference sequence). V was clipped by 7 bases and J by 0 bases; unmatched bases: 10. CDR3 length: 16 residues. Combining the CDR3 with reference TRBV19 and TRBJ1-2 gives the whole variable domain DGGITQSPKYLFRKEGQNVTLSCEQNLNHDAMYWYRQDPGQGLRLIYYSQIVNDFQKGDIAEGYSVSREKKESFPLTVTSAQKNPTAFYLCASTPGQGPANYGYTFGSGTRLTVV.

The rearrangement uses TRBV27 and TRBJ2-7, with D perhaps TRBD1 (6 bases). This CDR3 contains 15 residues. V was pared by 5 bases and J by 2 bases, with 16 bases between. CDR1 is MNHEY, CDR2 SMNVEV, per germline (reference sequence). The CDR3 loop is CASSAQGGATYEQYF. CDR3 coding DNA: TGTGCCAGCAGTGCACAAGGGGGTGCCACCTACGAGCAGTACTTC.

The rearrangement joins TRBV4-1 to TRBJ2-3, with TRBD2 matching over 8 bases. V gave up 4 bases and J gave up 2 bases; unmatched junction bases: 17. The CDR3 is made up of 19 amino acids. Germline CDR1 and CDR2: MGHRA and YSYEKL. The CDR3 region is CASSPPGWTAGEITDTQYF. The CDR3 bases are TGCGCCAGCAGCCCCCCCGGGTGGACAGCGGGGGAGATCACAGATACGCAGTATTTT.

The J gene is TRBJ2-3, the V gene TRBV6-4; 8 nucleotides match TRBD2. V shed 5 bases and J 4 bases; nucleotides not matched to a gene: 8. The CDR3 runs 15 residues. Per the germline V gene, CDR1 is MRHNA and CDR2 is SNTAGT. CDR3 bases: TGTGCCAGCAGTCCCGTGGCGGGGGGCTCAGATACGCAGTATTTT. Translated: CASSPVAGGSDTQYF.

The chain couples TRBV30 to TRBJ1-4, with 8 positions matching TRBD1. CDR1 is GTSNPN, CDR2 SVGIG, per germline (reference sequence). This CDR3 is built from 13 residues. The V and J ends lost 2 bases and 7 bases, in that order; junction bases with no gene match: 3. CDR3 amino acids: CAWSQTGGEKLFF. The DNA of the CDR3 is TGTGCCTGGAGTCAAACAGGGGGTGAAAAACTGTTTTTT.

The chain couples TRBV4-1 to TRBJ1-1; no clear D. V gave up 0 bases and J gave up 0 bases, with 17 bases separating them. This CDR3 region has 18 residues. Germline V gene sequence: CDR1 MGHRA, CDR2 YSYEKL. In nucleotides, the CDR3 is TGCGCCAGCAGCCAAGATACGCCACATATTGGCCTGAACACTGAAGCTTTCTTT. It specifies CASSQDTPHIGLNTEAFF.

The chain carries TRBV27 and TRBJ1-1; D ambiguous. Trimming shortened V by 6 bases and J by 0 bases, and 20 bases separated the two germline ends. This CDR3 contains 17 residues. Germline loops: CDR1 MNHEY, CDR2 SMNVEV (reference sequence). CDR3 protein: CASSPSLRAFMNTEAFF. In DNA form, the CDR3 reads TGTGCCAGCAGCCCCTCCCTCCGAGCGTTCATGAACACTGAAGCTTTCTTT.

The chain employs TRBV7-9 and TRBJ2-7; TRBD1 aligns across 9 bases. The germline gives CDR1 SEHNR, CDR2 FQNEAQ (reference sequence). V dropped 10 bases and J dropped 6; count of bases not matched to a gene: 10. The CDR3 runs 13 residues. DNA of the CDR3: TGTGCCATCTCCGGGACAGGGTCGTCCGAGCAGTACTTC. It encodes CAISGTGSSEQYF.